Reported below is one T cell receptor (beta chain). Its specificity is unknown. Germline V lookup: CDR1 ENHRY, CDR2 SYGVKD. The CDR3 has 18 amino acids. V was clipped by 3 bases and J by 1 base, with 20 bases between them. The data were taken from a study of OX40 agonist ivuxolimab in advanced cancers. General study findings and limits: Relative to CD4+ cells, CD8+ T cells on average had more expanded clones. The study observed clonal expansion of CD4+ and CD8+ blood T cells by week 6 at 0.1 to 3.0 mg/kg.

TCRdb keeps only in-frame clones here, not all; method: immunoSEQ multiplex PCR. The table records about 80,000 clones, about four fifths of them present only once. The sequence was obtained from an adult with an advanced solid tumor such as melanoma, head and neck, liver or kidney cancer. Source: CD4+ or CD8+ T cells sorted from blood, taken in a trial of the OX40 agonist ivuxolimab. This chain joins TRBV10-3 and TRBJ2-3; a weak D match, TRBD2 (5 bases). The CDR3 nucleotides are TGTGCCATCAGTGAAGTCTTCTCGGCAAAGGAGGGCACAGATACGCAGTATTTT. Protein product: CAISEVFSAKEGTDTQYF.